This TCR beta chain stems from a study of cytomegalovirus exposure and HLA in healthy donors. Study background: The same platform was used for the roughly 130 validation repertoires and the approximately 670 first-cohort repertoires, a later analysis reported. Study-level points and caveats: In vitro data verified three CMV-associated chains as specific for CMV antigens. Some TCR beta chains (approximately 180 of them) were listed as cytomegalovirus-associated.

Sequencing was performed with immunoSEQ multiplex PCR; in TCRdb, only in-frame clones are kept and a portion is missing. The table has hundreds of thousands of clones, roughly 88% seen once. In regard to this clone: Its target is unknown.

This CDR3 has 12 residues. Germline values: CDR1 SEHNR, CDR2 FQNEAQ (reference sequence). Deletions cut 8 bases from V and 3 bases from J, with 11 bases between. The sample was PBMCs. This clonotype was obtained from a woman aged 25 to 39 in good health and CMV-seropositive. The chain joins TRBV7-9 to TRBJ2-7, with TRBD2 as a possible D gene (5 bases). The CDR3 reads CASSGLGYEQYF. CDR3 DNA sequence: TGTGCCAGCTCCGGACTGGGCTACGAGCAGTACTTC.